This T cell receptor (beta chain) was captured in a study of breast tumors, draining lymph nodes, adjacent tissues. General observations from the study: Tumor TCR diversity was below lymph nodes but above nontumor tissue. Data fit most tumor T cells coming from lymph node, expanding in tumor.

As regards this clonotype: Its target is unknown.

One entry per CDR3 protein, called by TCRdb with MiXCR from the multiplex PCR reads. Of about 21,000 distinct CDR3 sequences in the sample, roughly 50% were seen once. Germline CDR1 is LNHDA and CDR2 is SQIVND (reference sequence). V was shortened by 6 bases and J by 0 bases, with 7 bases between the two germline ends. The CDR3 contains 13 residues. This sequence joins TRBV19 and TRBJ2-3; no clear D gene. The receptor comes from a female donor with breast cancer. Some clones in this sample may be carry-over from other donors' samples. Sequenced material: breast tumor tissue. DNA of the CDR3: TGTGCCAGTAGGTTCGGGAGCACAGATACGCAGTATTTT. This sequence encodes CASRFGSTDTQYF.